The 11 T cell receptor beta chains listed next were all sequenced from one sample in a study of chronic HIV infection and antiretroviral therapy. TCRdb independently ran MiXCR on the 5' RACE reads; one entry per CDR3 protein. The repertoire holds some 46,000 distinct CDR3 sequences, with about a fifth as singletons. Sequencing was done on a sample of peripheral blood. These receptors were taken from an adult who had HIV and had not received antiretroviral therapy, or was an uninfected healthy control (not recorded which).

V is TRBV28 and J is TRBJ2-3; TRBD2 is a possible D gene (6 bases). Looked up from germline, CDR1 is MDHEN and CDR2 is SYDVKM. The CDR3 sequence is 12 residues long. Trimming pared 4 bases from V and 6 bases from J, leaving 8 bases between. CDR3 region: CASSSGRDTQYF. CDR3 DNA: TGTGCCAGCAGTTCAGGGAGGGATACGCAGTATTTT.

This rearrangement joins TRBV28 to TRBJ1-5; D is undetermined. Germline CDR1 is MDHEN and CDR2 is SYDVKM. The CDR3 totals 16 residues. V was trimmed by 2 bases and J by 1 base, leaving 12 bases between them. The CDR3 region has the DNA TGTGCCAGCAGTTTAGTTGCGGGCTTGAGCAATCAGCCCCAGCATTTT. It encodes CASSLVAGLSNQPQHF.

The sample holds a few counts of this clonotype. This chain connects TRBV29-1 to TRBJ2-7; 13 bases fit TRBD2. Germline V gene sequence: CDR1 SQVTM, CDR2 ANQGSEA. Germline trimming cut 6 bases from V and 3 bases from J; bases unmatched to any gene: 8. The CDR3 runs 15 residues. CDR3 nucleotide sequence: TGCAGCGTCTGGACTAGCGGGAGAGGGGTCTACGAGCAGTACTTC. Residues: CSVWTSGRGVYEQYF.

The chain joins TRBV27 to TRBJ2-7; D is possibly TRBD1 (6 bases). The germline gives CDR1 MNHEY, CDR2 SMNVEV (reference sequence). The CDR3 has 11 amino acids. V was pared by 5 bases and J by 7 bases, with 9 bases between. The CDR3: CASSGRGEQYF. For the CDR3, the DNA is TGTGCCAGCAGTGGAAGGGGGGAGCAGTACTTC.

The chain couples TRBV28 to TRBJ1-1, with D tentatively TRBD1 (5 bases). CDR3 length: 11 residues. V was trimmed by 6 bases and J by 12 bases, leaving 14 bases between them. Per the germline V gene, CDR1 is MDHEN and CDR2 is SYDVKM. CDR3 region: CASSVRDGPFF. In DNA form, the CDR3 reads TGTGCCAGCAGCGTCCGGGACGGACCTTTCTTT.

This clonotype came up a few times. The V gene is TRBV7-8, the J gene TRBJ1-3; 7 bases fit TRBD1. The CDR3 is 16 amino acids. V trimming: 3 bases; J trimming: 2 bases; junction bases outside the gene matches: 7. Germline V gene data show CDR1 as SGHVS and CDR2 as FQNEAQ. For the CDR3, the DNA is TGTGCCAGCAGCTTGGGGTACAGGGGAGCTGGAAACACCATATATTTT. This codes for CASSLGYRGAGNTIYF.

This clonotype came up once. The chain employs TRBV7-4 and TRBJ1-4; a possible D gene is TRBD1 (5 bases). The germline V and J ends were trimmed by 4 bases and 0 bases, with 9 bases remaining between them. This CDR3 is built from 15 residues. Germline V gives CDR1 SGHVT, CDR2 SQSDAQ. CDR3 bases: TGTGCCAGCAGCTCACACAGGACAACTAATGAAAAACTGTTTTTT. Residues: CASSSHRTTNEKLFF.

This chain connects TRBV7-2 to TRBJ1-2; D remains ambiguous. The CDR3 loop spans 12 amino acids. Trimming removed 2 bases at V and 8 bases at J, with 9 bases between. Germline CDR1 reads SGHTA; CDR2 reads FQGNSA. CDR3: CASSLNMDGYTF. Written as DNA, the CDR3 is TGTGCCAGCAGCTTAAACATGGACGGCTACACCTTC.

The J gene is TRBJ2-5, the V gene TRBV2; 8 bases line up with TRBD2. Germline values: CDR1 SNHLY, CDR2 FYNNEI. This CDR3 has 14 amino acids. V was pared by 4 bases and J by 5 bases, with 6 bases of the junction left unmatched. The CDR3 bases are TGTGCCAGCAGTGCGGGGGGGGGGTCGGAGACCCAGTACTTC. Its translation is CASSAGGGSETQYF.

This clonotype was counted only a few times. The V and J genes are TRBV7-9 and TRBJ1-5; 7 nucleotides match TRBD1. V dropped 3 bases and J dropped 6; count of bases not matched to a gene: 11. Per the germline V gene, CDR1 is SEHNR and CDR2 is FQNEAQ (reference sequence). The CDR3 covers 16 residues. The CDR3: CASSLGPDRSGQPQHF. The CDR3 bases are TGTGCCAGCAGCTTGGGGCCGGACAGGTCAGGTCAGCCCCAGCATTTT.

This clonotype came up a few times. J is TRBJ2-6 and V is TRBV3-1; TRBD2 is a possible D gene (5 bases). V lost 4 bases and J 0 bases, leaving 19 bases between the germline ends. Germline V gene lookup returns CDR1 LGHDT and CDR2 YNNKEL (reference sequence). This CDR3 is built from 19 residues. This CDR3 is CASSPNGGRPSSGANVLTF. The CDR3 nucleotides read TGTGCCAGCAGCCCAAACGGAGGACGCCCGTCCTCTGGGGCCAACGTCCTGACTTTC.